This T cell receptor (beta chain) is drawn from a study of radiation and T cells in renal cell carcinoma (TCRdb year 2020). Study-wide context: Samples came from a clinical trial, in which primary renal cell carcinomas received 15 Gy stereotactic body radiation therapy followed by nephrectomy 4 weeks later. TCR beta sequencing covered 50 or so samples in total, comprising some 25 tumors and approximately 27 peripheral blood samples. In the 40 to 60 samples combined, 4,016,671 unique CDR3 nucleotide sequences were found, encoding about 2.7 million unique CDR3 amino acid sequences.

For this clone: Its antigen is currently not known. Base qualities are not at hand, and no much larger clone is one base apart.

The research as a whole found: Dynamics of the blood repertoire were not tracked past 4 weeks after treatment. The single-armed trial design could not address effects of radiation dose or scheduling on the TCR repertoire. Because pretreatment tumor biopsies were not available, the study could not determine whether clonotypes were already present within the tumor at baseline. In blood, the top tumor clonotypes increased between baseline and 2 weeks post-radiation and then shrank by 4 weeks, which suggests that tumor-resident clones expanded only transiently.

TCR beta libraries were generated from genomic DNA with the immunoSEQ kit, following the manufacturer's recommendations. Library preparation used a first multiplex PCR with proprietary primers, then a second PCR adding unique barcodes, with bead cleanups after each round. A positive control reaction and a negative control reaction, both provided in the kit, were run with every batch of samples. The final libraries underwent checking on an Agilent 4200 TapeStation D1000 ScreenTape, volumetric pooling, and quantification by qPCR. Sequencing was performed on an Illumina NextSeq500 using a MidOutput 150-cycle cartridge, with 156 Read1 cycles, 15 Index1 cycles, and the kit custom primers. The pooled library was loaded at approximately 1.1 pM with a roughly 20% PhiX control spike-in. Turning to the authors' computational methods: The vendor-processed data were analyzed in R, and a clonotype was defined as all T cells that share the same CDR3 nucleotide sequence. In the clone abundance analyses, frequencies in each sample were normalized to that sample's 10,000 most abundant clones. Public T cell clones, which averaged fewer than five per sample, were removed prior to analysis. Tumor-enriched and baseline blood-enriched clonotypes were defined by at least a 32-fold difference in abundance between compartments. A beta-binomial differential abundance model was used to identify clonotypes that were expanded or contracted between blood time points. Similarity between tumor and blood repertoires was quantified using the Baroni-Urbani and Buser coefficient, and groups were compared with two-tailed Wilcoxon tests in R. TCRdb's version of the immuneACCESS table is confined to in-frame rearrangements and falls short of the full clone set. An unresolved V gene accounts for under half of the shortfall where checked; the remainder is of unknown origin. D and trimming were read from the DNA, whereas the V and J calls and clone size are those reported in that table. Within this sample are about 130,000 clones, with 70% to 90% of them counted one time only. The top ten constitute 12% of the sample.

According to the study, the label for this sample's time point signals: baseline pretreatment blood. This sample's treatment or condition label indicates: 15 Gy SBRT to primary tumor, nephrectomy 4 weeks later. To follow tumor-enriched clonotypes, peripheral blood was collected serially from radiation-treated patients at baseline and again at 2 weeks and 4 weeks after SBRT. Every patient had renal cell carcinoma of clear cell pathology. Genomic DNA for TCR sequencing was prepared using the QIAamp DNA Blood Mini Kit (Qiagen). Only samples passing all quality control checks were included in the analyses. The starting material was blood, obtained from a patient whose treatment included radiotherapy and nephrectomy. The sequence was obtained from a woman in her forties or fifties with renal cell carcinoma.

CDR3 loop: CASSLALGANYGYTF. The sequence in DNA is TGTGCCAGCAGCTTAGCCCTAGGGGCGAACTATGGCTACACCTTC. Rearrangement joined TRBV7-9 to TRBJ1-2; D gene: possibly TRBD1, on 5 matching bases. At the junction V is shortened by 0 bases and J by 2 bases, with 10 bases in between. The germline V gene (reference sequence) gives CDR1 as SEHNR and CDR2 as FQNEAQ. The CDR3 runs 15 amino acids, cysteine and phenylalanine included. Of the read, only the CDR3 DNA is kept; its 45 bases are in frame from base 1.